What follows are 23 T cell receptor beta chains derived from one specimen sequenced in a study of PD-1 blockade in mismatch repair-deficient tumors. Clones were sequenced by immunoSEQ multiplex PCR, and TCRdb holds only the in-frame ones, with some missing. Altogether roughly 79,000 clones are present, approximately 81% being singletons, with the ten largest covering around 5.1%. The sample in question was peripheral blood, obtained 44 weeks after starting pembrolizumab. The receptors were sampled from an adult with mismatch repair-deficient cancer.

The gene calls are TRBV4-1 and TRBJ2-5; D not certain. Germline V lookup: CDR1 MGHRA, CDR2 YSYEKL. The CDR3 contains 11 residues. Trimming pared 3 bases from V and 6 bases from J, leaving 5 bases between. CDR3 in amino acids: CASSQGKTQYF. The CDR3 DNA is TGCGCCAGCAGCCAGGGAAAGACCCAGTACTTC.

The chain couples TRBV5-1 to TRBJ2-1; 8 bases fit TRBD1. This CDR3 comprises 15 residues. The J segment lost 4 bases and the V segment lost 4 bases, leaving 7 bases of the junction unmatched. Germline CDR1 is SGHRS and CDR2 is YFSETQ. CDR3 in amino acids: CASSPRDRPYNEQFF. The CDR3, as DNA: TGCGCCAGCAGCCCCCGGGACAGGCCGTACAATGAGCAGTTCTTC. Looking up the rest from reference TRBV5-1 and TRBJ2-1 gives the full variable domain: KAGVTQTPRYLIKTRGQQVTLSCSPISGHRSVSWYQQTPGQGLQFLFEYFSETQRNKGNFPGRFSGRQFSNSRSEMNVSTLELGDSALYLCASSPRDRPYNEQFFGPGTRLTVL.

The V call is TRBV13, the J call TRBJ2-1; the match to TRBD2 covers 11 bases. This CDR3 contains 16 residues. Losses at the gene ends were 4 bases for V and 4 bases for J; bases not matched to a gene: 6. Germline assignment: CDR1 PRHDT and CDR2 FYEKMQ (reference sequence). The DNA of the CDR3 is TGTGCCAGCAGCTCAATTAGCGGGAGGGCTTACAATGAGCAGTTCTTC. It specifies CASSSISGRAYNEQFF.

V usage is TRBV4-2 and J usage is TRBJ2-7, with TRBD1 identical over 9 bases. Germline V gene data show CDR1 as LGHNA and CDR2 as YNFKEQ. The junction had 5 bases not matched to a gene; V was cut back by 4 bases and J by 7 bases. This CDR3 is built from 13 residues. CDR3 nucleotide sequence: TGTGCCAGCAGCCTACAGGGGGCGAATGAGCAGTACTTC. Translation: CASSLQGANEQYF.

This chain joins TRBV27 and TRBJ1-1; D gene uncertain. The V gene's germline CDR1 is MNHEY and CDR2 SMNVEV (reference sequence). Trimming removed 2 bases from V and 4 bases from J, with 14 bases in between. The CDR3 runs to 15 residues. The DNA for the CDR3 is TGTGCCAGCAGTTTAGTTGGACGGGCGGGCACTGAAGCTTTCTTT. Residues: CASSLVGRAGTEAFF.

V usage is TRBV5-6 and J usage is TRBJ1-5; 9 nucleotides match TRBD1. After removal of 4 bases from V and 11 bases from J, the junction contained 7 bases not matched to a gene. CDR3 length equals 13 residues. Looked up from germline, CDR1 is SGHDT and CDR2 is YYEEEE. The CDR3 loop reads CASSKTGGEAQHF. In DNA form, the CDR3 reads TGTGCCAGCAGCAAGACAGGGGGGGAAGCCCAGCATTTT.

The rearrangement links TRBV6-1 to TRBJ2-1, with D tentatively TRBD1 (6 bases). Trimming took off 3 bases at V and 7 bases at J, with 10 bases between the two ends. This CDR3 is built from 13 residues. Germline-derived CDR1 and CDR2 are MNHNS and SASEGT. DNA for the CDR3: TGTGCCAGCAGTGAGAACAGGGTGAATGAGCAGTTCTTC. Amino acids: CASSENRVNEQFF.

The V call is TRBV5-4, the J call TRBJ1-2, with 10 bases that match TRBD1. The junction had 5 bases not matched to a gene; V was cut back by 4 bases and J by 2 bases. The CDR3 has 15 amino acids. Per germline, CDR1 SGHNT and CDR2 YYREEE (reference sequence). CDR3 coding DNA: TGTGCCAGCAGCCAAAGGACAGGGGGAAACTATGGCTACACCTTC. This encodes CASSQRTGGNYGYTF.

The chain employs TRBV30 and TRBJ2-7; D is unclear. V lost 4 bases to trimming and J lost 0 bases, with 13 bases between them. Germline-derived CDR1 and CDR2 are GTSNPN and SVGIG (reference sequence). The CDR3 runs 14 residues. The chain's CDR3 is CAWKEARNSYEQYF. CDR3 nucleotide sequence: TGTGCCTGGAAAGAGGCGCGGAACTCCTACGAGCAGTACTTC.

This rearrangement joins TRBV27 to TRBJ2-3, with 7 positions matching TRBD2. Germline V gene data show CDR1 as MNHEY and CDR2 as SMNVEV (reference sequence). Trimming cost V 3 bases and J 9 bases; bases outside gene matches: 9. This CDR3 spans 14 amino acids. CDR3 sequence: CASSFPRDSGTQYF. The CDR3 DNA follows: TGTGCCAGCAGTTTCCCCCGGGATAGCGGGACGCAGTATTTT.

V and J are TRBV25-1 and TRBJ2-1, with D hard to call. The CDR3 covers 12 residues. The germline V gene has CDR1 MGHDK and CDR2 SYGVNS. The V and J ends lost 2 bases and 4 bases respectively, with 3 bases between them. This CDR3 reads CASSERYNEQFF. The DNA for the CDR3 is TGTGCCAGCAGTGAACGTTACAATGAGCAGTTCTTC.

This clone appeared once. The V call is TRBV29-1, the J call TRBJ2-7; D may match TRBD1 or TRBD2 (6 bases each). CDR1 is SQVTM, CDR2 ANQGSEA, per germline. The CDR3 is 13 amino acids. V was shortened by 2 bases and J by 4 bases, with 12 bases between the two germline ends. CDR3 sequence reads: CSVETGRIYEQYF. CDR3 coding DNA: TGCAGCGTTGAAACAGGGAGGATTTACGAGCAGTACTTC.

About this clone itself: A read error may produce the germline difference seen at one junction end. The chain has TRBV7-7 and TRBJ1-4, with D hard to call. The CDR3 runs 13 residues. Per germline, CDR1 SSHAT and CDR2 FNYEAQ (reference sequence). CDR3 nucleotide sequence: TGTGCTAGCAGCGAGTGGTTGAATGAAAAACTGTTTTTT. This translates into CASSEWLNEKLFF.

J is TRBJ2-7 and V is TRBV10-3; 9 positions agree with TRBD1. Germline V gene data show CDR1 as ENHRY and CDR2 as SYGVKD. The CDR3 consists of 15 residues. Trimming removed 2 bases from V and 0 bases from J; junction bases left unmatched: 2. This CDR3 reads CAISETGQGSYEQYF. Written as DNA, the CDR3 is TGTGCCATCAGTGAGACGGGACAGGGCTCCTACGAGCAGTACTTC.

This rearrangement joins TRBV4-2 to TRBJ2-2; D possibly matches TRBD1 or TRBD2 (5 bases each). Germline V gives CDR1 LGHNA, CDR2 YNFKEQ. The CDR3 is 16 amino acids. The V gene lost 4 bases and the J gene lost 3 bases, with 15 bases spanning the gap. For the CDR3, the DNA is TGTGCCAGCAGCCGCCGGGGCGGAACCTACACCGGGGAGCTGTTTTTT. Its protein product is CASSRRGGTYTGELFF.

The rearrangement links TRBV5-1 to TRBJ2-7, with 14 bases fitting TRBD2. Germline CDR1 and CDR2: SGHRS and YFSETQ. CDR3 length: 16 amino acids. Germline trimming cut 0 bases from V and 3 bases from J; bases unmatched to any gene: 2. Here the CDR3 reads CASSLAGLAGGYEQYF. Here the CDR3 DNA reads TGCGCCAGCAGCTTGGCCGGACTAGCGGGGGGCTACGAGCAGTACTTC.

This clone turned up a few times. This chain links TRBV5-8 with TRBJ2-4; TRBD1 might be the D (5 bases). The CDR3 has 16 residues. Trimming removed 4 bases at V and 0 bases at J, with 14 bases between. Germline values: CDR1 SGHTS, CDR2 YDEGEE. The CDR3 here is CASSPRQLLAKNIQYF. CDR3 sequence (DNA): TGTGCCAGCAGCCCCAGACAGCTCCTAGCCAAAAACATTCAGTACTTC.

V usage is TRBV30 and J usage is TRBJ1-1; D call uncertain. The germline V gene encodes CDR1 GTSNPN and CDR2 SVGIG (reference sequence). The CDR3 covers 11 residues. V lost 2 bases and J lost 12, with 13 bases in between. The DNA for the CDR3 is TGTGCCTGGAGTTCTAGAACAGATACTTTCTTT. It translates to CAWSSRTDTFF.

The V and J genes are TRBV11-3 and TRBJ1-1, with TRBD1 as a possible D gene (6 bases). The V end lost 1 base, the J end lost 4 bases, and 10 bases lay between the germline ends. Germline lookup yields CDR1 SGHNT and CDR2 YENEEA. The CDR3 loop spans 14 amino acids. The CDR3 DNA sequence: TGTGCCAGCAGCTTAGGGGGGGCAGTCACTGAAGCTTTCTTT. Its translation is CASSLGGAVTEAFF. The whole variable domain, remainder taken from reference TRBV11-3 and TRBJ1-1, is EAGVVQSPRYKIIEKKQPVAFWCNPISGHNTLYWYLQNLGQGPELLIRYENEEAVDDSQLPKDRFSAERLKGVDSTLKIQPAELGDSAVYLCASSLGGAVTEAFFGQGTRLTVV.

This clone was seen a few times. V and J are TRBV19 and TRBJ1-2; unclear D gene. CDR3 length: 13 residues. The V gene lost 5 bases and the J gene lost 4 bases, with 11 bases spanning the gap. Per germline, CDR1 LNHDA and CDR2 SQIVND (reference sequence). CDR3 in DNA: TGTGCCAGTAGTTTTGGCTCATTCTATGGCTACACCTTC. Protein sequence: CASSFGSFYGYTF.

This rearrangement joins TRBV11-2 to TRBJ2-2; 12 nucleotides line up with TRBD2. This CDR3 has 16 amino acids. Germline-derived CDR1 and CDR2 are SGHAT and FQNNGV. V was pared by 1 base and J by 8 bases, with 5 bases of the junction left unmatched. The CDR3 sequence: CASSLGLAGVVGELFF. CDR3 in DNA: TGTGCCAGCAGCTTAGGACTAGCGGGAGTAGTAGGGGAGCTGTTTTTT.

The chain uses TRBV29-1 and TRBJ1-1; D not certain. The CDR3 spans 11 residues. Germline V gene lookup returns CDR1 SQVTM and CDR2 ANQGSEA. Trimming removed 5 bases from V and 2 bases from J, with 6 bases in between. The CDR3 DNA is TGCAGCGTTCTAATTAACACTGAAGCTTTCTTT. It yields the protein CSVLINTEAFF.

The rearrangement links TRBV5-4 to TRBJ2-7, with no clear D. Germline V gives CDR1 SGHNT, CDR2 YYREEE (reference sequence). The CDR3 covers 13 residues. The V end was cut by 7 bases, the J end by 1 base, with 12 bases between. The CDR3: CASESRNSYEQYF. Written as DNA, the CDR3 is TGTGCCAGCGAAAGCAGGAATTCCTACGAGCAGTACTTC.